The rows below give T cell receptor beta chains drawn from one sample of a study of spatial heterogeneity in lung cancer. MiXCR, applied by TCRdb to the 5' RACE reads, yields one record per CDR3 protein. The sample has about 92,000 distinct CDR3 sequences, less than 15% seen once; the top ten hold over 40%. Source: PBMCs, taken at surgery. Receptors were obtained from a male donor with early-stage non-small cell lung cancer. The CDR3 runs from the conserved cysteine through the conserved F or W. The order of the fields is clone size, V gene, CDR3 protein. Size values are once, few and many counts, or a class for expanded clones, and some rows have none.

- TRBV9 CASSAWAAGRTDTQYF
- TRBV12-3/TRBV12-4 CASSFTGAYEQYF
- TRBV15 CATSSLGYNEQFF
few TRBV7-2 CASSLGQANLLAGYTF
- TRBV20-1 CSAEDRKMNTEAFF
- TRBV18 CASSPGSGTTIYF
few TRBV2 CASRTYSNQPQHF
- TRBV29-1 CSSKEITEAFF
- TRBV5-6 CASSPPSPGEQYF
few TRBV5-1 CASRLGTAQETQYF
- TRBV7-2 CASSPRDRDYNEQFF
- TRBV7-2 CASSLGRAGVADTQYF
many TRBV29-1 CSAIPGQETQYF
- TRBV2 CATVEQGLGEQFF
many TRBV12-3/TRBV12-4 CASSFRRLEQYF
few TRBV20-1 CSATSGRAAGETQYF
- TRBV19 CASTKYPRPGTDTQYF
few TRBV6-1 CASSLRRPGGTEAFF
- TRBV7-6 CASSLRGDRTYEQYF
- TRBV7-2 CASSAPGQGFSGANVLTF
- TRBV6-2/TRBV6-3 CASKAPAGELFF
- TRBV11-1 CASSTIGTSGSSHEQYF
few TRBV30 CAWSVGGDGYTF
- TRBV7-2 CASSLGGRAETQYF
- TRBV5-5 CASSFSGRPLGTDTQYF
many TRBV29-1 CSVRLHPGSETQYF